One and the same sample provided the 17 T cell receptor beta chains below, sequenced in a study of blood T cell repertoires in COVID-19. Sequenced by immunoSEQ multiplex PCR; TCRdb stores in-frame clones only, minus some. The table lists roughly 100,000 clones, about 77% of them singletons. Sequencing used peripheral blood. Receptors originate from a woman aged 80 or over with acute or convalescent COVID-19.

The CDR3 loop reads CASSRDRRNTQYF. As DNA, the CDR3 is TGTGCCAGCAGTAGGGACAGGAGGAATACGCAGTATTTT. The chain carries TRBV28 and TRBJ2-3, with TRBD1 matching over 8 bases. The CDR3 covers 13 residues. With V trimmed by 5 bases and J by 7 bases, 5 bases remained unmatched. Germline V gene sequence: CDR1 MDHEN, CDR2 SYDVKM.

As DNA, the CDR3 is TGTGCCATCAGTCCACAGGTAGGGCAGTCGGACACTGAAGCTTTCTTT. Encoded protein: CAISPQVGQSDTEAFF. The chain links TRBV10-3 to TRBJ1-1, with a possible D match to TRBD1 (5 bases). Germline values: CDR1 ENHRY, CDR2 SYGVKD. The V end was cut by 5 bases, the J end by 3 bases, with 19 bases between. The CDR3 sequence is 16 residues long.

V is TRBV30 and J is TRBJ1-5; 8 bases match TRBD1. Germline V gives CDR1 GTSNPN, CDR2 SVGIG (reference sequence). The length of the CDR3 is 14 residues. V lost 3 bases to trimming and J lost 2 bases; unmatched junction nucleotides: 3. The CDR3 is CAWSSRGRNQPQHF. DNA for the CDR3: TGTGCCTGGAGCTCCAGGGGGCGCAATCAGCCCCAGCATTTT.

This sequence joins TRBV7-9 and TRBJ1-5; D possibly corresponds to TRBD1 (6 bases). The ends were cut back, 4 bases at V and 5 bases at J, with 6 bases in the middle. Looked up from germline, CDR1 is SEHNR and CDR2 is FQNEAQ (reference sequence). This CDR3 is 12 amino acids long. The CDR3 region has the DNA TGTGCCAGCAGCTCAGGGGATCAGCCCCAGCATTTT. It specifies CASSSGDQPQHF.

The chain uses TRBV27 and TRBJ2-7; 7 bases align to TRBD2. This CDR3 has 15 amino acids. Losses at the gene ends were 2 bases for V and 5 bases for J; bases not matched to a gene: 9. Per the germline V gene, CDR1 is MNHEY and CDR2 is SMNVEV (reference sequence). This CDR3 is CASSLGWGGRDEQYF. CDR3 sequence (DNA): TGTGCCAGCAGTTTAGGGTGGGGAGGGAGAGACGAGCAGTACTTC.

This clone was seen more than once but under ten times. The rearrangement joins TRBV29-1 to TRBJ2-7; TRBD1 matches 7 bases. V was clipped by 1 base and J by 6 bases; unmatched bases: 3. Germline V gene sequence: CDR1 SQVTM, CDR2 ANQGSEA. CDR3 size: 12 residues. CDR3 DNA sequence: TGCAGCGTTGAAGCACAGGGGCCCGAGCAGTACTTC. Its translation is CSVEAQGPEQYF.

This clone has a single count. The chain links TRBV2 to TRBJ2-2; D uncertain. With 5 bases removed from V and 2 bases from J, the gap between germline ends came to 9 bases. Germline V gives CDR1 SNHLY, CDR2 FYNNEI. CDR3 length equals 14 residues. The CDR3, as DNA: TGTGCCAGCAGTCCACCAGTCAACACCGGGGAGCTGTTTTTT. This translates into CASSPPVNTGELFF.

This clone was picked up many times. The gene calls are TRBV19 and TRBJ2-3; D may be TRBD2 (6 bases). V lost 5 bases and J lost 5, with 20 bases in between. Per germline, CDR1 LNHDA and CDR2 SQIVND (reference sequence). CDR3 length: 16 residues. CDR3 protein: CASSGPRLGAGDTQYF. The CDR3 DNA sequence: TGTGCCAGTAGTGGGCCCCGACTAGGAGCTGGAGATACGCAGTATTTT.

The chain carries TRBV7-2 and TRBJ1-2; tentative D call: TRBD1 (5 bases). This CDR3 has 13 residues. Trimming removed 3 bases at V and 8 bases at J, with 13 bases between. The germline gives CDR1 SGHTA, CDR2 FQGNSA. CDR3 bases: TGTGCCAGCAGCTTCCTTAGGGGTGGCGGCTACACCTTC. Protein sequence: CASSFLRGGGYTF.

In this sample, this clone turned up once. J is TRBJ2-5 and V is TRBV7-2; D is possibly TRBD1 (5 bases). CDR1 is SGHTA and CDR2 is FQGNSA in the germline V gene. Trimming stripped 3 bases from V and 6 bases from J, with 14 bases between. This CDR3 is built from 14 residues. The DNA of the CDR3 is TGTGCCAGCAGCTTTGACAGTCAGGGAAAGACCCAGTACTTC. This sequence encodes CASSFDSQGKTQYF.

The chain uses TRBV19 and TRBJ1-2; 10 bases fit TRBD1. Losses at the gene ends were 6 bases for V and 2 bases for J; bases not matched to a gene: 6. The germline gives CDR1 LNHDA, CDR2 SQIVND (reference sequence). CDR3 length equals 15 residues. Here the CDR3 DNA reads TGTGCCAGTAGGAGAACGGGACAGGGGAACTATGGCTACACCTTC. Its protein is CASRRTGQGNYGYTF.

This clone has a count of ten or more. The genes are TRBV25-1 and TRBJ1-2; a possible D gene is TRBD1 (5 bases). CDR1 MGHDK and CDR2 SYGVNS come from the germline V gene. The CDR3 is 18 residues long. V gave up 4 bases and J gave up 5 bases, with 26 bases separating them. CDR3 DNA sequence: TGTGCCAGCAGTGGGTACTCAAGGGGAATCCCGGCAGATTATGGCTACACCTTC. Translated, it gives CASSGYSRGIPADYGYTF.

The chain employs TRBV19 and TRBJ1-2; tentatively, D is TRBD1 (6 bases). The CDR3 totals 15 residues. From germline, CDR1 is LNHDA and CDR2 SQIVND (reference sequence). The V end lost 0 bases, the J end lost 4 bases, and 12 bases lay between the germline ends. CDR3: CASSIEGTSPYGYTF. For the CDR3, the DNA is TGTGCCAGTAGTATAGAGGGGACATCTCCCTATGGCTACACCTTC.

The chain employs TRBV7-9 and TRBJ2-1; no firm D call. The CDR3 runs to 15 residues. Trimming shortened V by 5 bases and J by 9 bases, and 20 bases separated the two germline ends. The V gene's germline CDR1 is SEHNR and CDR2 FQNEAQ (reference sequence). The CDR3 is CASSPHASTRGEQFF. CDR3 bases: TGTGCCAGCAGCCCCCACGCCTCGACCCGAGGTGAGCAGTTCTTC.

The rearrangement joins TRBV5-1 to TRBJ2-3; 8 nucleotides align to TRBD2. The CDR3 contains 16 residues. Germline CDR1 and CDR2: SGHRS and YFSETQ. The V and J ends lost 1 base and 2 bases, in that order; junction bases with no gene match: 6. The CDR3 region has the DNA TGCGCCAGCAGCTTGACTAGCGGACTATCCACAGATACGCAGTATTTT. Protein product: CASSLTSGLSTDTQYF.

This chain links TRBV29-1 with TRBJ1-4; D unresolved. V was cut by 6 bases and J by 5 bases, with 13 bases left in between. CDR3 length equals 13 residues. Germline V gene sequence: CDR1 SQVTM, CDR2 ANQGSEA. CDR3 in amino acids: CSVGIRENEKLFF. CDR3 bases: TGCAGCGTCGGAATACGGGAGAATGAAAAACTGTTTTTT.

The chain combines TRBV7-2 with TRBJ2-7; 9 bases fit TRBD1. V lost 5 bases and J lost 2; bases outside the gene matches: 7. The CDR3 runs 15 residues. CDR1 is SGHTA and CDR2 is FQGNSA in the germline V gene. In DNA form, the CDR3 reads TGTGCCAGCAGCCTCCAGGGACAGGGCGCCTACGAGCAGTACTTC. Its protein is CASSLQGQGAYEQYF.